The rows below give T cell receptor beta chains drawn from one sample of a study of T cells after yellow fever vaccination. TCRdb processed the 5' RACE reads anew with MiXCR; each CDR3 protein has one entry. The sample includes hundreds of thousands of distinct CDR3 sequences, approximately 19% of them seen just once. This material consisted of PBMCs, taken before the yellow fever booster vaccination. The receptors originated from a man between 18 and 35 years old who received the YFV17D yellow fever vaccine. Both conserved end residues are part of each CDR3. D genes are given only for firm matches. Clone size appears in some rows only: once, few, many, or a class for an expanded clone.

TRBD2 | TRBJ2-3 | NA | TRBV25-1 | TGTGCCAGCAGCCCTGGCCAGGGAGGGTACACAGATACGCAGTATTTT | CASSPGQGGYTDTQYF
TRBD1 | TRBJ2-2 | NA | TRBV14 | TGTGCCAGCAGCCAAGAGTCCGTTCAGGGGGCGAACACCGGGGAGCTGTTTTTT | CASSQESVQGANTGELFF
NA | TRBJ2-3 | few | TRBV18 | TGTGCCAGCTCACCACCGATGGAGACAGATACGCAGTATTTT | CASSPPMETDTQYF
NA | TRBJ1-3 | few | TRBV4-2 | TGTGCCAGCAGCCTGGGACTTTCCCGCTCTGGAAACACCATATATTTT | CASSLGLSRSGNTIYF
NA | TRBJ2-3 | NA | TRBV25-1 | TGTGCCAGCAGTGAATCCCTCGGGCGGGGTAGACCAGATACGCAGTATTTT | CASSESLGRGRPDTQYF
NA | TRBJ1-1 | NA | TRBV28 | TGTGCCAGCAGTTTCTTTAAGGGGCCTGAAGCTTTCTTT | CASSFFKGPEAFF
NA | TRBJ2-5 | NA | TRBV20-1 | TGCAGTGCCCTCCGCGGGACAAGGGGAGAGACCCAGTACTTC | CSALRGTRGETQYF
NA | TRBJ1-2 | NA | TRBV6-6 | TGTGCCAGCAGTTACTCTACCCAGGGTACCTATGGCTACACCTTC | CASSYSTQGTYGYTF
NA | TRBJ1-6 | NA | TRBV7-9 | TGTGCCAGCACCCCGGGCGTGGGTGATTCACCCCTCCACTTT | CASTPGVGDSPLHF
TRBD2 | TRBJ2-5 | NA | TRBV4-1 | TGCGCCAGCAGCCAAGACGGACTAGCGATGAAGACCCAGTACTTC | CASSQDGLAMKTQYF